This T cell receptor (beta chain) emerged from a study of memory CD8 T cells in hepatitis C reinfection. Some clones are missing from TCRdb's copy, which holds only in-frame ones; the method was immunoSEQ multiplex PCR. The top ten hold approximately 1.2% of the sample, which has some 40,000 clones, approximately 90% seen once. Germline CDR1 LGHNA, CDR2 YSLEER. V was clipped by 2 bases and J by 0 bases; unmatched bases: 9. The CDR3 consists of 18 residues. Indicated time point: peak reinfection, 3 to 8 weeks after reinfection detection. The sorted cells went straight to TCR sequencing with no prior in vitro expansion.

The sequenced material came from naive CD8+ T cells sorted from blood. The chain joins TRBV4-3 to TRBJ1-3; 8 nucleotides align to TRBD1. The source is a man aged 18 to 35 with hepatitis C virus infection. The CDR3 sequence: CASSQTWTGSHSGNTIYF. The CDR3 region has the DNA TGCGCCAGCAGCCAAACTTGGACAGGGTCACACTCTGGAAACACCATATATTTT.